The 25 T cell receptor beta chains reported below all come from one sample, sequenced in a study of T cell changes during pregnancy in multiple sclerosis. Generated by immunoSEQ multiplex PCR, the TCRdb table keeps only in-frame clones and is missing some. This sample yields about 58,000 clones, of which more than 80% are seen a single time; almost 0.5% belongs to the top ten. Sequenced material: CD4+ T cells from peripheral blood mononuclear cells, taken after pregnancy. Source of these receptors: a female donor in good health, enrolled as a control in a pregnancy study.

The sample holds one count of this clone. The chain joins TRBV6-5 to TRBJ2-2, with 9 bases identical to TRBD1. V shed 0 bases and J 7 bases; nucleotides not matched to a gene: 6. CDR1 is MNHEY and CDR2 is SVGAGI in the germline V gene. CDR3 size: 16 residues. The CDR3 bases are TGTGCCAGCAGTTACTCGTTACAGGGGGCCAACGGGGAGCTGTTTTTT. Translation: CASSYSLQGANGELFF.

The V and J genes are TRBV5-6 and TRBJ1-5; 12 nucleotides align to TRBD1. The germline V gene has CDR1 SGHDT and CDR2 YYEEEE. The CDR3 is 16 residues long. V trimming: 4 bases; J trimming: 4 bases; junction bases outside the gene matches: 6. CDR3 nucleotides: TGTGCCAGCAGCCCTGGGACAGGGGGCAAGAATCAGCCCCAGCATTTT. Its translation is CASSPGTGGKNQPQHF.

The chain employs TRBV20-1 and TRBJ1-3; D not resolved. The V gene lost 6 bases and the J gene lost 4 bases, with 7 bases spanning the gap. CDR1 DFQATT and CDR2 SNEGSKA come from the germline V gene (reference sequence). The CDR3 length is 11 residues. CDR3 in DNA: TGCAGTGCACCTAGAGGAAACACCATATATTTT. This translates into CSAPRGNTIYF.

The J gene is TRBJ2-2, the V gene TRBV4-3; D is perhaps TRBD2 (5 bases). Deletions cut 4 bases from V and 3 bases from J, with 9 bases between. Germline lookup yields CDR1 LGHNA and CDR2 YSLEER. This CDR3 comprises 14 residues. The CDR3 region has the DNA TGCGCCAGCAGCCCCCGGGGTTACACCGGGGAGCTGTTTTTT. This sequence encodes CASSPRGYTGELFF.

This chain joins TRBV11-1 and TRBJ1-2, with D tentatively TRBD1 (5 bases). The V gene lost 3 bases and the J gene lost 0 bases, with 11 bases spanning the gap. The CDR3 has 15 amino acids. Germline V gene sequence: CDR1 SGHAT, CDR2 FQDESV (reference sequence). CDR3 nucleotides: TGTGCCAGCAGCTTCCAGGGTTCTTCTAACTATGGCTACACCTTC. Its translation: CASSFQGSSNYGYTF.

Written as DNA, the CDR3 is TGTGCCAGCAGCTCTCAGGGGGCGGGTGGGGCCAACGTCCTGACTTTC. Translating it yields CASSSQGAGGANVLTF. The V gene is TRBV7-2, the J gene TRBJ2-6; the match to TRBD1 covers 8 bases. The V gene's germline CDR1 is SGHTA and CDR2 FQGNSA. The ends lost 4 bases at V and 3 bases at J; junction bases unmatched: 5. The CDR3 contains 16 residues. The full variable domain, rest sourced from reference TRBV7-2 and TRBJ2-6, is GAGVSQSPSNKVTEKGKDVELRCDPISGHTALYWYRQSLGQGLEFLIYFQGNSAPDKSGLPSDRFSAERTGGSVSTLTIQRTQQEDSAVYLCASSSQGAGGANVLTFGAGSRLTVL.

The chain uses TRBV21-1 and TRBJ1-2; TRBD1, as called in the table, went unchecked against the DNA. TRBV21-1 is deemed a pseudogene. CDR3 length: 14 residues. The CDR3 bases are TGTGCCAGCAGCAAGGTCAGGTTTAACTATGGCTACACCTTC. This gives the protein CASSKVRFNYGYTF.

This chain connects TRBV10-3 to TRBJ1-5; D ambiguous. The germline CDR1 and CDR2 sequences are ENHRY and SYGVKD. This CDR3 has 12 amino acids. Trimming removed 0 bases at V and 10 bases at J, with 7 bases between. CDR3 DNA sequence: TGTGCCATCAGTGAGTCCGATGGCCCCCAGCATTTT. It encodes CAISESDGPQHF.

Remarks on this clone: Other DNA sequences of this sample code for an identical CDR3. The chain couples TRBV18 to TRBJ2-7; 9 positions agree with TRBD1. The V segment lost 3 bases and the J segment 2 bases; nucleotides outside the gene matches: 2. Germline-derived CDR1 and CDR2 are KGHSH and LQKENI. The CDR3 runs to 14 residues. The CDR3 protein is CASSPGTGPYEQYF. CDR3 bases: TGTGCCAGCTCACCGGGGACAGGGCCCTACGAGCAGTACTTC. The full variable domain, rest sourced from reference TRBV18 and TRBJ2-7, is NAGVMQNPRHLVRRRGQEARLRCSPMKGHSHVYWYRQLPEEGLKFMVYLQKENIIDESGMPKERFSAEFPKEGPSILRIQQVVRGDSAAYFCASSPGTGPYEQYFGPGTRLTVT.

The J gene is TRBJ2-5, the V gene TRBV2; D gene unclear. V was clipped by 7 bases and J by 1 base, with 10 bases between them. The CDR3 is 13 amino acids. CDR1 is SNHLY and CDR2 is FYNNEI in the germline V gene. The CDR3 region has the DNA TGTGCCAGCAAATACTTTGGCCAAGAGACCCAGTACTTC. Protein sequence: CASKYFGQETQYF.

The chain combines TRBV7-9 with TRBJ2-6, with no clear D. Trimming left V 7 bases short and J 0 bases short, with 10 bases between. This CDR3 spans 15 amino acids. The germline V gene encodes CDR1 SEHNR and CDR2 FQNEAQ (reference sequence). The CDR3 region has the DNA TGTGCCAGCACCCCCTTAGTCTCTGGGGCCAACGTCCTGACTTTC. It encodes CASTPLVSGANVLTF.

The chain has TRBV19 and TRBJ2-2, with 7 nucleotides matching TRBD1. This CDR3 region has 14 residues. The germline gives CDR1 LNHDA, CDR2 SQIVND (reference sequence). Trimming removed 3 bases from V and 7 bases from J; junction bases left unmatched: 5. This chain's CDR3 is CASSMGTDGGELFF. DNA for the CDR3: TGTGCCAGTAGTATGGGGACAGACGGCGGGGAGCTGTTTTTT.

This chain joins TRBV30 and TRBJ1-2, with D unresolved. The CDR3 is 13 amino acids. Germline V gives CDR1 GTSNPN, CDR2 SVGIG (reference sequence). With 4 bases removed from V and 4 bases from J, the gap between germline ends came to 13 bases. CDR3 DNA sequence: TGTGCCTGGATGAGGGATCGTAGCTATGGCTACACCTTC. This codes for CAWMRDRSYGYTF.

The chain couples TRBV7-2 to TRBJ2-3; D possibly corresponds to TRBD2 (6 bases). This CDR3 has 16 residues. V was clipped by 5 bases and J by 0 bases, with 15 bases between them. CDR1 and CDR2 from the germline V gene are SGHTA and FQGNSA. CDR3 DNA: TGTGCCAGCAGCGAAACGGGACTCCCTAGCACAGATACGCAGTATTTT. As protein: CASSETGLPSTDTQYF.

V and J are TRBV6-5 and TRBJ2-1; TRBD2 agrees at 11 bases. The CDR3 contains 16 residues. V lost 4 bases and J lost 7; bases outside the gene matches: 9. Germline CDR1 MNHEY, CDR2 SVGAGI. CDR3 DNA: TGTGCCAGCAGTTCATCTAGCGGGGGGCCAGGGAATGAGCAGTTCTTC. Its protein is CASSSSSGGPGNEQFF.

The genes are TRBV5-4 and TRBJ2-5; 8 positions agree with TRBD2. Per germline, CDR1 SGHNT and CDR2 YYREEE (reference sequence). V lost 5 bases, J lost 4 bases, and 13 bases stayed unmatched. CDR3 length: 16 amino acids. The DNA for the CDR3 is TGTGCCAGCAGTTCGTCGGGGGCGGCGGGGGGAGAGACCCAGTACTTC. Translation gives CASSSSGAAGGETQYF.

The V and J genes are TRBV7-6 and TRBJ1-2; TRBD1 aligns across 9 bases. Trimming removed 4 bases from V and 6 bases from J; junction bases left unmatched: 9. There are 15 residues in the CDR3. Germline values: CDR1 SGHVS, CDR2 FNYEAQ. CDR3 bases: TGTGCCAGCAGCTCACGACCCGACAGGGGGGATGGCTACACCTTC. It is translated as CASSSRPDRGDGYTF.

The rearrangement uses TRBV6-5 and TRBJ1-3, with D unresolved. In germline, CDR1 is MNHEY, CDR2 SVGAGI. Trimming left V 7 bases short and J 2 bases short, with 6 bases between. The CDR3 is 12 amino acids. CDR3 coding DNA: TGTGCCAGCAAATCTCCTGGAAACACCATATATTTT. Protein product: CASKSPGNTIYF.

CDR3 in amino acids: CASQHSLRYSDTQYF. The CDR3 DNA follows: TGTGCCAGCCAGCACAGTCTCAGGTATTCGGATACGCAGTATTTT. V is TRBV27 and J is TRBJ2-3; D is uncertain. CDR3 length equals 15 residues. Germline V lookup: CDR1 MNHEY, CDR2 SMNVEV (reference sequence). The V gene lost 8 bases and the J gene lost 6 bases, with 21 bases spanning the gap.

The chain combines TRBV5-5 with TRBJ2-7; perhaps TRBD1 as D (5 bases). Trimming took off 4 bases at V and 3 bases at J, with 20 bases between the two ends. The CDR3 is 16 amino acids. CDR1 and CDR2 from the germline V gene are SGHKS and YYEKEE (reference sequence). The CDR3 reads CASSLEDWSGNYEQYF. The CDR3 DNA reads TGTGCCAGCAGCCTAGAAGATTGGTCAGGGAACTACGAGCAGTACTTC.

The chain is built from TRBV27 and TRBJ2-3, with TRBD2 matching 8 bases. This CDR3 contains 16 residues. Germline-derived CDR1 and CDR2 are MNHEY and SMNVEV (reference sequence). Losses at the gene ends were 5 bases for V and 4 bases for J; bases not matched to a gene: 11. The CDR3, as DNA: TGTGCCAGCAGTCTTATCCGGGGGGGCTCCGCAGATACGCAGTATTTT. Protein: CASSLIRGGSADTQYF.

This sequence joins TRBV10-3 and TRBJ1-3; D unresolved. Trimming pared 6 bases from V and 0 bases from J, leaving 12 bases between. This CDR3 contains 15 residues. Germline V gene sequence: CDR1 ENHRY, CDR2 SYGVKD. The CDR3 is CAIRFTLSSGNTIYF. The DNA for the CDR3 is TGTGCCATCAGGTTTACCCTTAGCTCTGGAAACACCATATATTTT.

J is TRBJ2-7 and V is TRBV27, with 8 nucleotides matching TRBD2. V shed 0 bases, J shed 6 bases, and the junction held 10 bases outside the gene matches. CDR1 and CDR2 (germline): MNHEY, SMNVEV (reference sequence). The CDR3 is 16 residues long. CDR3: CASSLSGTGGGSEQYF. CDR3 sequence (DNA): TGTGCCAGCAGTTTATCGGGGACGGGGGGGGGCTCCGAGCAGTACTTC.

The chain has TRBV14 and TRBJ1-1; unclear D gene. The length of the CDR3 is 13 residues. V gave up 1 base and J gave up 2 bases, with 5 bases separating them. In germline, CDR1 is SGHDN, CDR2 FVKESK. The CDR3 nucleotides are TGTGCCAGCAGCCAAGTAGTAAACACTGAAGCTTTCTTT. Translation gives CASSQVVNTEAFF.

This chain links TRBV19 with TRBJ2-3; TRBD2 might be the D (5 bases). This CDR3 is built from 14 residues. Germline-derived CDR1 and CDR2 are LNHDA and SQIVND (reference sequence). V was cut by 3 bases and J by 2 bases, with 9 bases left in between. CDR3 amino acids: CASSMEDYTDTQYF. In DNA form, the CDR3 reads TGTGCCAGTAGTATGGAGGATTACACAGATACGCAGTATTTT. Supplemented by reference TRBV19 and TRBJ2-3, the full variable domain reads DGGITQSPKYLFRKEGQNVTLSCEQNLNHDAMYWYRQDPGQGLRLIYYSQIVNDFQKGDIAEGYSVSREKKESFPLTVTSAQKNPTAFYLCASSMEDYTDTQYFGPGTRLTVL.